This T cell receptor beta chain was sequenced in a study of shared clonotypes between healthy human individuals. Study summary: CD8 memory received one plate per donor, CD8 naive two, CD4 memory three and CD4 naive three. Study conclusions and caveats: It was observed that approximately 5% of naive CD4 clonotypes were shared across a few donors.

About this clone: The antigen is not known.

V was trimmed by 2 bases and J by 0 bases, leaving 7 bases between them. The CDR3 runs 14 residues. The germline V gene encodes CDR1 MNHNY and CDR2 SVGAGI (reference sequence). Only CD45RO-negative cells positively selected for CCR7 counted as naive CD8 cells, so terminally differentiated effector memory CD45RA+ cells were excluded. The study drew all its donors from Caucasian adults living in Nashville, Tennessee. TCRdb keeps only in-frame clones here, not all; method: immunoSEQ multiplex PCR. The data hold around 2,000,000 clones, with approximately 94% observed a single time. The chain carries TRBV6-6 and TRBJ1-1; D uncertain. Sequencing was carried out using naive CD8+ T cells sorted from blood. This TCR was recovered from a young man in good health. CDR3 sequence: CASSYAVMNTEAFF. In DNA form, the CDR3 reads TGTGCCAGCAGTTACGCCGTAATGAACACTGAAGCTTTCTTT.